The present T cell receptor (beta chain) was sequenced within a study of T cell responses to AZD1222 COVID-19 vaccine. Study-level points and caveats: At study baseline, merely about 6 AZD1222 recipients were seropositive.

Assay used: immunoSEQ multiplex PCR; TCRdb lists only in-frame clones, some missing. The sample records some 99,000 clones, about 88% being singletons. Points on this clone: Antigen specificity is unknown.

The CDR3 is 15 residues long. Germline CDR1 is GTSNPN and CDR2 is SVGIG (reference sequence). V trimming: 0 bases; J trimming: 10 bases; junction bases outside the gene matches: 7. The source material was peripheral blood, sampled 28 days after the second AZD1222 dose. The chain has TRBV30 and TRBJ1-6; 9 nucleotides match TRBD1. This sequence originates from an adult who received the AZD1222 COVID-19 vaccine. CDR3 DNA sequence: TGTGCCTGGAGTGTACGGGGACAGGGACGGTCACCCCTCCACTTT. It translates to CAWSVRGQGRSPLHF.